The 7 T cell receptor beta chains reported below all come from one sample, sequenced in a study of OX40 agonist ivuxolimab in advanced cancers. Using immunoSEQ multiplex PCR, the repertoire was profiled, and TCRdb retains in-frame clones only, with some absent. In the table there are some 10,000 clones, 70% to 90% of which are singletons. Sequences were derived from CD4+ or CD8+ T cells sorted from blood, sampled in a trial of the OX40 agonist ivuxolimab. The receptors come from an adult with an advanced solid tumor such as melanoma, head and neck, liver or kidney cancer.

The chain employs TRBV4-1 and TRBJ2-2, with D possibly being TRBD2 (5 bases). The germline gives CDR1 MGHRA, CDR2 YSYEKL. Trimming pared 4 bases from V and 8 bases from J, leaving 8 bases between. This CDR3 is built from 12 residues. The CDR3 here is CASSPRGGELFF. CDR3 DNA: TGCGCCAGCAGCCCTCGGGGAGGGGAGCTGTTTTTT.

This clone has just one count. CDR3 nucleotide sequence: TGTGCCAGCACCCTGGTGGGGCGGGGGGATAACACCGGGGAGCTGTTTTTT. Amino acid sequence: CASTLVGRGDNTGELFF. The V gene is TRBV27, the J gene TRBJ2-2; 8 nucleotides match TRBD2. Losses at the gene ends were 7 bases for V and 2 bases for J; bases not matched to a gene: 12. Germline-derived CDR1 and CDR2 are MNHEY and SMNVEV (reference sequence). There are 17 residues in the CDR3.

CDR3 sequence reads: CASSQDRARGNTEAFF. CDR3 nucleotides: TGCGCCAGCAGCCAAGACAGGGCCCGAGGGAACACTGAAGCTTTCTTT. This rearrangement joins TRBV4-1 to TRBJ1-1; D is possibly TRBD1 (5 bases). V was shortened by 0 bases and J by 1 base, with 12 bases between the two germline ends. From germline, CDR1 is MGHRA and CDR2 YSYEKL. The CDR3 has 16 residues.

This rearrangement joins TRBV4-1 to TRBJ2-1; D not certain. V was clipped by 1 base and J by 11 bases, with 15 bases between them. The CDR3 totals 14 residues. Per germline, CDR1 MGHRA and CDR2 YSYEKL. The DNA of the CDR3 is TGCGCCAGCAGCCAAGGGGTCCCGTTTGGACAGCAGTTCTTC. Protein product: CASSQGVPFGQQFF.

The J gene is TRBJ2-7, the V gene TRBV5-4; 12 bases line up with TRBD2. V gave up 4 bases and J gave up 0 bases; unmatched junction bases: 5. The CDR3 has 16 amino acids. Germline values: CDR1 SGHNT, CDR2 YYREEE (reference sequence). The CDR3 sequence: CASSQWTSGASYEQYF. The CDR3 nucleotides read TGTGCCAGCAGCCAGTGGACTAGCGGGGCCTCCTACGAGCAGTACTTC.

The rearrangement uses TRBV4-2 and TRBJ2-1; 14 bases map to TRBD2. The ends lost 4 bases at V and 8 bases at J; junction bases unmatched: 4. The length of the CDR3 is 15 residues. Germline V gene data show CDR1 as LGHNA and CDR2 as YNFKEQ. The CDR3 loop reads CASSLRLAGGDEQFF. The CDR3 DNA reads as TGTGCCAGCAGCCTCCGACTAGCGGGGGGGGATGAGCAGTTCTTC.

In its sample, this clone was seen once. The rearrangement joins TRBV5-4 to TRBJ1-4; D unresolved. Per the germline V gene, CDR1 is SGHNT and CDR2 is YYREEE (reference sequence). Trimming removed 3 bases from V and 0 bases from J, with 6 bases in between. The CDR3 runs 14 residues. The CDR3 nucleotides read TGTGCCAGCAGCTCCCATGCAACTAATGAAAAACTGTTTTTT. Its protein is CASSSHATNEKLFF.